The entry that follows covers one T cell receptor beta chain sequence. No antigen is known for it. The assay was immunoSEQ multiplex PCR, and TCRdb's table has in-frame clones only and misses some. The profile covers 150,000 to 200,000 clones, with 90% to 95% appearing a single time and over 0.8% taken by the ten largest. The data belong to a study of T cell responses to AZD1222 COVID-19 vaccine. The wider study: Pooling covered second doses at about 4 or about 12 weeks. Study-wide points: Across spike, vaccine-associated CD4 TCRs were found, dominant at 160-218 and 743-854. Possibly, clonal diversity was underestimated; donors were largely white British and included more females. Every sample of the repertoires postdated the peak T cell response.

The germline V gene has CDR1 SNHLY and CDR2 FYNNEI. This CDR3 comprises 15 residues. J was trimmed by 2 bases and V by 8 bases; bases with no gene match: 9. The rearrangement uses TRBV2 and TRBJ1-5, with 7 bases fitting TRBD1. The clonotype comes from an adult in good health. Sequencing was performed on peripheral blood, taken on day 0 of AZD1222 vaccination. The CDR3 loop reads CASGDRVGGNQPQHF. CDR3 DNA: TGTGCCAGCGGAGACAGGGTCGGTGGCAATCAGCCCCAGCATTTT.